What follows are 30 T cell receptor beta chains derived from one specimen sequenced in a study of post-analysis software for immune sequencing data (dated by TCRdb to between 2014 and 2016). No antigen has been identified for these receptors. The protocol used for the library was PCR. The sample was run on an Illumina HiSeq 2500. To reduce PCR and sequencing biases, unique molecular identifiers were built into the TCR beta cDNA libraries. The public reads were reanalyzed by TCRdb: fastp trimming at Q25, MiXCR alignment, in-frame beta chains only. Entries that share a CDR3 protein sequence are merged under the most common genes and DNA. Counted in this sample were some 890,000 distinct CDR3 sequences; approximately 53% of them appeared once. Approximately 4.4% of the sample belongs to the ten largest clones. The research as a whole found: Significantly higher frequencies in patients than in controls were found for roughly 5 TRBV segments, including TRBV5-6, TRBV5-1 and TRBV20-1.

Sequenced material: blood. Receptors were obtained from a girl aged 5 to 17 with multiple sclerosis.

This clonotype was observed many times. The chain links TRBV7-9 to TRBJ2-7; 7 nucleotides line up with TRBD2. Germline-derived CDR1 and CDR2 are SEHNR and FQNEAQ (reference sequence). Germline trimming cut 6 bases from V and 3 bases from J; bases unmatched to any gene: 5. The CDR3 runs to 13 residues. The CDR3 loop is CASSLGGGYEQYF. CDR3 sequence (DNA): TGTGCCAGCAGTTTGGGGGGGGGCTACGAGCAGTACTTC.

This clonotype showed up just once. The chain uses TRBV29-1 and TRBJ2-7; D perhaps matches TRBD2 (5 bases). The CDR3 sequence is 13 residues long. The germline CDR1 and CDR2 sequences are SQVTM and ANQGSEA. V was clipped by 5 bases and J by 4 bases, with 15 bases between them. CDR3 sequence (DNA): TGCAGCGTTTTGGGAGTATTGACTTACGAGCAGTACTTC. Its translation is CSVLGVLTYEQYF.

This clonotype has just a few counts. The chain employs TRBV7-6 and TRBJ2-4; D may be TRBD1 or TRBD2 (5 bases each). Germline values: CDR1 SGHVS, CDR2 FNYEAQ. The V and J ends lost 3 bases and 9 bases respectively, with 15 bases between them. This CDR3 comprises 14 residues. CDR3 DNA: TGTGCCAGCAGCTTGGGAGTTAACCAGGGCATTCAGTACTTC. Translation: CASSLGVNQGIQYF.

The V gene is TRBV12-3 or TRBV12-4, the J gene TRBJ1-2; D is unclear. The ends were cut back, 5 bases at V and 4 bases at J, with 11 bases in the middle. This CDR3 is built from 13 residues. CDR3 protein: CASSPLGVYGYTF. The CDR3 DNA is TGTGCCAGCAGTCCTCTCGGGGTCTATGGCTACACCTTC.

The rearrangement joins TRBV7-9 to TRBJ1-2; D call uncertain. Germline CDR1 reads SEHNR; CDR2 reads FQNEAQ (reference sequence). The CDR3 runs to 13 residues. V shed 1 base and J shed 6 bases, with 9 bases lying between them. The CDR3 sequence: CASSLEAVHGYTF. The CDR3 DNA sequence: TGTGCCAGCAGCTTAGAGGCAGTGCATGGCTACACCTTC.

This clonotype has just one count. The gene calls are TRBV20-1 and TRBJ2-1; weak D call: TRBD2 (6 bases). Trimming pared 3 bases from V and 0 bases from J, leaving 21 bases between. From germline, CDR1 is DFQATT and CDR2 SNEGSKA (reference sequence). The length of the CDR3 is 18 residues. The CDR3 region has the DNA TGCAGTGCTAGGGGAATCGCTAGCGCTTCGAGCTCCTACAATGAGCAGTTCTTC. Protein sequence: CSARGIASASSSYNEQFF.

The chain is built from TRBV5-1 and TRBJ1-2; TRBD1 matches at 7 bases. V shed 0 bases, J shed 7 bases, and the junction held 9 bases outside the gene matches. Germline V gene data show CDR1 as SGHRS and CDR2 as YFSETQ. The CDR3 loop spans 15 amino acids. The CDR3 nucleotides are TGCGCCAGCAGCTTGGCAGCGACAGGGACTATTGGCTACACCTTC. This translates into CASSLAATGTIGYTF.

This CDR3 is CASSDSAASGPDTQYF. CDR3 coding DNA: TGTGCCAGCAGTGACTCGGCGGCTAGCGGGCCAGATACGCAGTATTTT. The chain couples TRBV6-4 to TRBJ2-3; TRBD2 matches 8 bases. Losses at the gene ends were 0 bases for V and 4 bases for J; bases not matched to a gene: 6. CDR3 size: 16 residues. In germline, CDR1 is MRHNA, CDR2 SNTAGT.

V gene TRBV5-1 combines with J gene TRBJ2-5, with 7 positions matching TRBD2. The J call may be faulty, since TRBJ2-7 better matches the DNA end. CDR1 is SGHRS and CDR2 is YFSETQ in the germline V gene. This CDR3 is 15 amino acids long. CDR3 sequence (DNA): TGCGCCAGCAGCCCTCTGGCCTCTAGCGGTTACGAGCAGTACTTC. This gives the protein CASSPLASSGYEQYF.

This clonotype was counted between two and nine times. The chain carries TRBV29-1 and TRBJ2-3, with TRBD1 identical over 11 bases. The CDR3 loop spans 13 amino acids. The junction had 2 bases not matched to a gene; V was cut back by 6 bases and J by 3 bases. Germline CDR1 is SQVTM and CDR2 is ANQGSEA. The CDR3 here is CSVGTGGTDTQYF. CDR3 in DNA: TGCAGCGTGGGGACAGGGGGTACAGATACGCAGTATTTT.

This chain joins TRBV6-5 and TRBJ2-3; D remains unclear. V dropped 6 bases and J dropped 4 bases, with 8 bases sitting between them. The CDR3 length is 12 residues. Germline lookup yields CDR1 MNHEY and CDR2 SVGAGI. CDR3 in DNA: TGTGCCAGCAGATCTTGGGCAGATACGCAGTATTTT. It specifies CASRSWADTQYF.

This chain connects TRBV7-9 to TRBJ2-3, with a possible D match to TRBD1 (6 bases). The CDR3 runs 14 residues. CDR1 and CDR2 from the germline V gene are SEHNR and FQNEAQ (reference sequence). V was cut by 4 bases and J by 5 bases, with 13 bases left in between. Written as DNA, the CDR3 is TGTGCCAGCAGCTCAACGGACAGAAAAGATACGCAGTATTTT. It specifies CASSSTDRKDTQYF.

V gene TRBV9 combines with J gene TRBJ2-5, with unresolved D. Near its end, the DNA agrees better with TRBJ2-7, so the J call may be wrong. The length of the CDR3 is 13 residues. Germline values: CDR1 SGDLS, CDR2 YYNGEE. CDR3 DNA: TGTGCCAGCAGCGTATCCCTAGGTGTCGAGCAGTACTTC. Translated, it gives CASSVSLGVEQYF.

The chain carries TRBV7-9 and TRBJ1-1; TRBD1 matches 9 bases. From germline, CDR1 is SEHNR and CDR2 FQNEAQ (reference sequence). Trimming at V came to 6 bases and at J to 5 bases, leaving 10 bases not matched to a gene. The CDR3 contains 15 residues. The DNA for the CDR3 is TGTGCCAGCAGTCTCACAGGGGGCGCGGGGACTGAAGCTTTCTTT. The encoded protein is CASSLTGGAGTEAFF.

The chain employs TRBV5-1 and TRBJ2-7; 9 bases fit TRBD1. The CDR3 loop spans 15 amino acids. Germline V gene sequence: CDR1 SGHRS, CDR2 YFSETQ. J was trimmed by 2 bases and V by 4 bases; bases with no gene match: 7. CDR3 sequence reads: CASSTGQGKTYEQYF. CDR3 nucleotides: TGCGCCAGCAGCACTGGACAGGGGAAGACCTACGAGCAGTACTTC.

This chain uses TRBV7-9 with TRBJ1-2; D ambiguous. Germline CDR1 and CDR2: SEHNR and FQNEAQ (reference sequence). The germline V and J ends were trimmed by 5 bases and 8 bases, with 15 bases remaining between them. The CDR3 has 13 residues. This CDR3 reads CASSLSRFGGYTF. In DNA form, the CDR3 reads TGTGCCAGCAGCCTAAGTCGTTTCGGAGGCTACACCTTC.

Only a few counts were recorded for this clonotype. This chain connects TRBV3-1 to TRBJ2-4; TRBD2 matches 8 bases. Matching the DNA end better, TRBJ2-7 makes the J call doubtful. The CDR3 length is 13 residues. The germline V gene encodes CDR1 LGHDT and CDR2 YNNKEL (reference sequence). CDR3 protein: CASSQIAGHEQYF. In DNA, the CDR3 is TGTGCCAGCAGCCAGATAGCGGGACACGAGCAGTACTTC.

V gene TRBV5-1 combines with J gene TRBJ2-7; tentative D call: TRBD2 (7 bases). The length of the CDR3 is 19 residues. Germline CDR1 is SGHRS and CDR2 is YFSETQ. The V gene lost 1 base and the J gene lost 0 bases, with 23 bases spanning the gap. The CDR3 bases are TGCGCCAGCAGCTTGTGGGGGGCCCGCGGAGGGGGGGACTCCTACGAGCAGTACTTC. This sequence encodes CASSLWGARGGGDSYEQYF.

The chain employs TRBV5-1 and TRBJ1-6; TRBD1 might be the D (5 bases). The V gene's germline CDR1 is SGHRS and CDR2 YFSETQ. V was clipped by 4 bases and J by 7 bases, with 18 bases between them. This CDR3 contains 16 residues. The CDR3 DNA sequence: TGCGCCAGCAGCCCGGAGGAGGTACGGGGGAATTCACCCCTCCACTTT. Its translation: CASSPEEVRGNSPLHF.

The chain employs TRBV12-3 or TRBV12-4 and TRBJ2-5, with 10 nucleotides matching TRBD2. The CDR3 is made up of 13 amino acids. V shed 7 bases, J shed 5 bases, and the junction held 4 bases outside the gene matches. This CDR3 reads CASTQAGGETQYF. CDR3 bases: TGTGCCAGCACCCAAGCGGGGGGGGAGACCCAGTACTTC.

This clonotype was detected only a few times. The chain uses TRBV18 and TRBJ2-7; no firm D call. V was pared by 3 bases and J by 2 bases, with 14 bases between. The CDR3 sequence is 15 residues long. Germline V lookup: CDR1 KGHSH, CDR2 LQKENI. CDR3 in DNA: TGTGCCAGCTCACCGACGAGAACGGACGCCTACGAGCAGTACTTC. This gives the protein CASSPTRTDAYEQYF.

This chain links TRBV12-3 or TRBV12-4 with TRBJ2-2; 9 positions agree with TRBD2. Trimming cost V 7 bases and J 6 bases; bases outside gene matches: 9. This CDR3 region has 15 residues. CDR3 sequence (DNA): TGTGCCAGCACGGTGGTTAGCGGGAGCCCCGGGGAGCTGTTTTTT. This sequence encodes CASTVVSGSPGELFF.

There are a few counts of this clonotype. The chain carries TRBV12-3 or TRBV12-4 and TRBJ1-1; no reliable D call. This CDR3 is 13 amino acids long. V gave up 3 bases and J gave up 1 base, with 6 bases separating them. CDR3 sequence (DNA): TGTGCCAGCAGTTTCACAGCGAACACTGAAGCTTTCTTT. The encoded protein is CASSFTANTEAFF.

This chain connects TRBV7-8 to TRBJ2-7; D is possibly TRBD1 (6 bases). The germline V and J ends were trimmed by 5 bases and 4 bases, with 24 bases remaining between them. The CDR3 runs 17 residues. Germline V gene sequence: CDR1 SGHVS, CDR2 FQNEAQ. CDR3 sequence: CASSRTIGQTQLYEQYF. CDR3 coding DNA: TGTGCCAGCAGCCGTACGATCGGACAGACACAACTTTACGAGCAGTACTTC.

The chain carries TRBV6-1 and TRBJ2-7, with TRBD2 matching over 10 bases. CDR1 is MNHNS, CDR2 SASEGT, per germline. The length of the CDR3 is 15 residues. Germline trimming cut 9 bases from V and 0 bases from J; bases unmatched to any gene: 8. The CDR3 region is CASRSGRATSYEQYF. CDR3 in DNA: TGTGCCAGTAGAAGCGGGAGGGCCACCTCCTACGAGCAGTACTTC.

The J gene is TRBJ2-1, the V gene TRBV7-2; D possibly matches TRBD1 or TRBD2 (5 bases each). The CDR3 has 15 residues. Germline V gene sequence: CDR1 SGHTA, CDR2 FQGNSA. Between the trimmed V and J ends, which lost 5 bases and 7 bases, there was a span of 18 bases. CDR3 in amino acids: CASSISGAPGNEQFF. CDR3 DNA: TGTGCCAGCAGCATCTCCGGGGCCCCCGGGAATGAGCAGTTCTTC.

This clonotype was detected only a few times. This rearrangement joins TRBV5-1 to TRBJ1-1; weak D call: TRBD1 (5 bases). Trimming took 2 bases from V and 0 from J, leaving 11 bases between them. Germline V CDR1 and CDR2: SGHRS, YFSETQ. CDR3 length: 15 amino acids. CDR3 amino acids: CASSFSRGVNTEAFF. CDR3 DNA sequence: TGCGCCAGCAGCTTCTCGAGGGGTGTGAACACTGAAGCTTTCTTT.

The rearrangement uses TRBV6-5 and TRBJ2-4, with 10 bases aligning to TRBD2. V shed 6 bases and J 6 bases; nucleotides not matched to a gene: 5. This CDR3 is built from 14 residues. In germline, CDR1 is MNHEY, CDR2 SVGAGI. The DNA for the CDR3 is TGTGCCAGCAGGTCGAGCGGGGGGGCAAACATTCAGTACTTC. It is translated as CASRSSGGANIQYF.

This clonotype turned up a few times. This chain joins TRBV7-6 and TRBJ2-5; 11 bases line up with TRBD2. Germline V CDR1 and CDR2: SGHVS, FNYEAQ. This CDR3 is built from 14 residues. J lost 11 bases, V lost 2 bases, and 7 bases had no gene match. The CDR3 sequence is CASSLILAGVEQYF. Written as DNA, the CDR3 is TGTGCCAGCAGCTTAATACTAGCGGGAGTTGAGCAGTACTTC. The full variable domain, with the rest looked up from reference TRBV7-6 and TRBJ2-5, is GAGVSQSPRYKVTKRGQDVALRCDPISGHVSLYWYRQALGQGPEFLTYFNYEAQQDKSGLPNDRFSAERPEGSISTLTIQRTEQRDSAMYRCASSLILAGVEQYFGPGTRLLVL.

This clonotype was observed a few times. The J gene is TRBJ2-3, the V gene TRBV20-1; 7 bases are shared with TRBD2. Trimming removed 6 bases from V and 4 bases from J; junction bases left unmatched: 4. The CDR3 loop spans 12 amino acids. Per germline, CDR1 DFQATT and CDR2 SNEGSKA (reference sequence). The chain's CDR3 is CSATGGADTQYF. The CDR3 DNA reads TGCAGTGCGACGGGGGGAGCAGATACGCAGTATTTT.